The 20 T cell receptor beta chains below all came from one sample that was sequenced in a study of T cell responses to AZD1222 COVID-19 vaccine. Repertoires were generated with immunoSEQ multiplex PCR, while TCRdb's copy carries only in-frame clones and drops some. The sample has 150,000 to 250,000 clones; roughly nine tenths are singletons. The sequenced sample was peripheral blood, obtained 28 days after the second AZD1222 dose. These receptors came from an adult who received the AZD1222 COVID-19 vaccine.

The gene calls are TRBV6-1 and TRBJ2-7; TRBD1 matches at 7 bases. V gave up 0 bases and J gave up 3 bases; unmatched junction bases: 2. This CDR3 has 14 amino acids. The germline V gene has CDR1 MNHNS and CDR2 SASEGT. In DNA form, the CDR3 reads TGTGCCAGCAGTGAAGCAGGGGGCGGCTACGAGCAGTACTTC. Translation gives CASSEAGGGYEQYF.

This chain joins TRBV10-3 and TRBJ1-4, with 9 bases matching TRBD1. Germline loops: CDR1 ENHRY, CDR2 SYGVKD. V shed 10 bases and J 6 bases; nucleotides not matched to a gene: 9. This CDR3 is 14 amino acids long. In nucleotides, the CDR3 is TGTGCCACCGACCCGGGACAGGGCGATGAAAAACTGTTTTTT. Residues: CATDPGQGDEKLFF.

V gene TRBV7-9 combines with J gene TRBJ1-2; 7 positions agree with TRBD1. Germline V gene lookup returns CDR1 SEHNR and CDR2 FQNEAQ (reference sequence). This CDR3 is built from 16 residues. The junction had 13 bases not matched to a gene; V was cut back by 5 bases and J by 4 bases. CDR3 nucleotides: TGTGCCAGCAGCCTCCACCCGGGACAGTCTCTCTATGGCTACACCTTC. This sequence encodes CASSLHPGQSLYGYTF.

This chain uses TRBV7-2 with TRBJ2-7; D tentatively reads TRBD1 or TRBD2 (5 bases each). In germline, CDR1 is SGHTA, CDR2 FQGNSA. V was trimmed by 2 bases and J by 0 bases, leaving 20 bases between them. This CDR3 is built from 18 residues. CDR3 in DNA: TGTGCCAGCAGCTTAAATAAGGGGACGGGCTGGAGCTCCTACGAGCAGTACTTC. This gives the protein CASSLNKGTGWSSYEQYF. Full variable domain (missing parts from reference TRBV7-2 and TRBJ2-7): GAGVSQSPSNKVTEKGKDVELRCDPISGHTALYWYRQSLGQGLEFLIYFQGNSAPDKSGLPSDRFSAERTGGSVSTLTIQRTQQEDSAVYLCASSLNKGTGWSSYEQYFGPGTRLTVT.

The chain couples TRBV5-6 to TRBJ1-2; 9 nucleotides match TRBD1. From germline, CDR1 is SGHDT and CDR2 YYEEEE. V dropped 2 bases and J dropped 4; count of bases not matched to a gene: 6. This CDR3 region has 15 residues. CDR3 loop: CASSFGQGSGYGYTF. The CDR3 DNA is TGTGCCAGCAGCTTCGGACAGGGGAGCGGCTATGGCTACACCTTC. The whole variable domain, remainder taken from reference TRBV5-6 and TRBJ1-2, is DAGVTQSPTHLIKTRGQQVTLRCSPKSGHDTVSWYQQALGQGPQFIFQYYEEEERQRGNFPDRFSGHQFPNYSSELNVNALLLGDSALYLCASSFGQGSGYGYTFGSGTRLTVV.

The genes are TRBV4-1 and TRBJ1-6, with 7 positions matching TRBD1. CDR3 length: 19 residues. After removal of 5 bases from V and 6 bases from J, the junction contained 19 bases not matched to a gene. Germline lookup yields CDR1 MGHRA and CDR2 YSYEKL. The CDR3 bases are TGCGCCAGCAGCAACTTCCCCGTTGACAGGGAATACAGTAATTCACCCCTCCACTTT. This sequence encodes CASSNFPVDREYSNSPLHF.

The rearrangement uses TRBV10-3 and TRBJ1-2; 7 nucleotides match TRBD1. The CDR3 length is 20 residues. V dropped 4 bases and J dropped 3; count of bases not matched to a gene: 23. CDR1 is ENHRY, CDR2 SYGVKD, per germline. This chain's CDR3 is CAISGTSLRGQIPGYYGYTF. In DNA form, the CDR3 reads TGTGCCATCAGTGGGACTAGCCTAAGGGGACAGATACCCGGGTACTATGGCTACACCTTC.

This chain uses TRBV6-1 with TRBJ2-1; no firm D call. This CDR3 has 12 amino acids. Germline V gene data show CDR1 as MNHNS and CDR2 as SASEGT. Deletions cut 1 base from V and 7 bases from J, with 5 bases between. The CDR3 DNA reads TGTGCCAGCAGTGAAGGGGGAAATGAGCAGTTCTTC. It codes for CASSEGGNEQFF.

The chain has TRBV25-1 and TRBJ2-1; TRBD2 agrees at 10 bases. After removal of 10 bases from V and 9 bases from J, the junction contained 15 bases not matched to a gene. CDR3 length: 15 residues. Looked up from germline, CDR1 is MGHDK and CDR2 is SYGVNS. DNA for the CDR3: TGTGCCACCGACGATAGCGGGAGGCCCCCAGGTGAGCAGTTCTTC. Its protein product is CATDDSGRPPGEQFF.

As for this clone: A junction boundary mismatches the germline segment, possibly from a read error. V gene TRBV7-7 combines with J gene TRBJ2-7; 9 positions agree with TRBD2. There are 18 residues in the CDR3. Per germline, CDR1 SSHAT and CDR2 FNYEAQ (reference sequence). The CDR3 DNA sequence: TGTGCTAGCAGCCGAAATCTAAATAGCGGGAGACTATTGGGAGAGCAGTACTTC. Protein: CASSRNLNSGRLLGEQYF.

The chain carries TRBV20-1 and TRBJ2-1; 16 bases are shared with TRBD2. The CDR3 has 15 residues. CDR1 and CDR2 from the germline V gene are DFQATT and SNEGSKA (reference sequence). Trimming at V came to 3 bases and at J to 9 bases, leaving 5 bases not matched to a gene. DNA for the CDR3: TGCAGTGCTAGTGGGACTAGCGGGAGGGACGGTGAGCAGTTCTTC. Protein: CSASGTSGRDGEQFF.

The chain links TRBV20-1 to TRBJ2-7, with D maybe TRBD2 (5 bases). Germline V lookup: CDR1 DFQATT, CDR2 SNEGSKA (reference sequence). The germline V and J ends were trimmed by 3 bases and 6 bases, with 21 bases remaining between them. This CDR3 has 15 residues. The DNA of the CDR3 is TGCAGTGCTAGTAGGGCCCTCGGCAGCCGGGGCGAGCAGTACTTC. It yields the protein CSASRALGSRGEQYF.

In DNA, the CDR3 is TGTGCCAGCAGCATTGGACAGGTCTATGGCTACACCTTC. It specifies CASSIGQVYGYTF. The J gene is TRBJ1-2, the V gene TRBV7-9; 7 bases align to TRBD1. The CDR3 is 13 residues long. Per germline, CDR1 SEHNR and CDR2 FQNEAQ (reference sequence). V lost 5 bases and J lost 4; bases outside the gene matches: 4.

The chain employs TRBV28 and TRBJ2-3; D is undetermined. The germline V gene has CDR1 MDHEN and CDR2 SYDVKM. The CDR3 length is 16 residues. V lost 2 bases to trimming and J lost 4 bases, with 16 bases between them. DNA for the CDR3: TGTGCCAGCAGTTTAATCGAGCGCGCAGGAGCAGATACGCAGTATTTT. This encodes CASSLIERAGADTQYF.

The CDR3 sequence: CASSQDPLGEKLFF. In DNA form, the CDR3 reads TGTGCCAGCAGCCAAGATCCCCTAGGGGAAAAACTGTTTTTT. The V gene is TRBV4-2, the J gene TRBJ1-4; D is undetermined. CDR1 is LGHNA and CDR2 is YNFKEQ in the germline V gene. Deletions cut 0 bases from V and 8 bases from J, with 10 bases between. CDR3 length equals 14 residues.

The chain is built from TRBV4-1 and TRBJ1-4, with no clear D. The V and J ends lost 5 bases and 4 bases respectively, with 8 bases between them. The CDR3 has 13 amino acids. The germline V gene encodes CDR1 MGHRA and CDR2 YSYEKL. CDR3 nucleotide sequence: TGCGCCAGCAGCTCCGCTCTTAATGAAAAACTGTTTTTT. Residues: CASSSALNEKLFF.

The gene calls are TRBV5-5 and TRBJ2-3; TRBD2 is a possible D gene (5 bases). The germline V gene has CDR1 SGHKS and CDR2 YYEKEE (reference sequence). The CDR3 is 19 amino acids. V gave up 7 bases and J gave up 0 bases, with 27 bases separating them. CDR3 region: CASHNSAGGIDFSTDTQYF. CDR3 coding DNA: TGTGCCAGCCACAATTCGGCAGGAGGCATCGATTTTAGCACAGATACGCAGTATTTT. Together with reference TRBV5-5 and TRBJ2-3, the CDR3 gives the full variable domain: DAGVTQSPTHLIKTRGQQVTLRCSPISGHKSVSWYQQVLGQGPQFIFQYYEKEERGRGNFPDRFSARQFPNYSSELNVNALLLGDSALYLCASHNSAGGIDFSTDTQYFGPGTRLTVL.

The chain joins TRBV28 to TRBJ1-5; D is possibly TRBD1 (5 bases). Per the germline V gene, CDR1 is MDHEN and CDR2 is SYDVKM. This CDR3 has 17 residues. Trimming took off 5 bases at V and 4 bases at J, with 21 bases between the two ends. CDR3 loop: CASSASGLGDLNQPQHF. In DNA form, the CDR3 reads TGTGCCAGCAGTGCTTCGGGGTTAGGGGACCTTAATCAGCCCCAGCATTTT.

The rearrangement uses TRBV10-3 and TRBJ1-2; the D is unclear. This CDR3 contains 13 residues. V was pared by 5 bases and J by 7 bases, with 14 bases between. The germline V gene has CDR1 ENHRY and CDR2 SYGVKD. As DNA, the CDR3 is TGTGCCATCAGTACCGACTACTCCCTTGGCTACACCTTC. Its protein is CAISTDYSLGYTF.

The chain has TRBV11-2 and TRBJ2-7; 9 bases match TRBD1. V shed 3 bases, J shed 9 bases, and the junction held 6 bases outside the gene matches. The germline gives CDR1 SGHAT, CDR2 FQNNGV. The CDR3 totals 13 residues. CDR3 sequence reads: CASSFGTGIGQYF. The CDR3 DNA reads as TGTGCCAGCAGCTTTGGGACAGGGATAGGGCAGTACTTC.